The following is a T cell receptor beta chain sequence with its context. The sample is drawn from a study of control samples from healthy donors and cancer patients. Generated by immunoSEQ multiplex PCR, the TCRdb table keeps only in-frame clones and is missing some. In the table there are over 75,000 clones, about 82% of which are singletons. The material sequenced was blood. The origin of this receptor is a man aged 30 to 45 in good health.

This chain's CDR3 is CASSESEGVSGNTIYF. The CDR3 DNA follows: TGTGCCAGCAGTGAATCCGAGGGTGTCTCTGGAAACACCATATATTTT. The chain joins TRBV6-1 to TRBJ1-3; no definite D call. Trimming stripped 2 bases from V and 0 bases from J, with 11 bases between. The CDR3 sequence is 16 residues long. CDR1 and CDR2 from the germline V gene are MNHNS and SASEGT.